This entry describes one T cell receptor (beta chain). Its antigen is not identified. The record originates from a study of cytomegalovirus exposure and HLA in healthy donors. The junction had 8 bases not matched to a gene; V was cut back by 3 bases and J by 4 bases. The length of the CDR3 is 14 residues. Germline CDR1 and CDR2: GTSNPN and SVGIG (reference sequence). PCR amplification relied on 60 Vbeta primers (plus 13 Jbeta primers). The data were produced by immunoSEQ multiplex PCR, yet TCRdb's version contains in-frame clones alone and is incomplete. The sample holds 150,000 to 200,000 clones, 82% seen once. Study findings and constraints: The majority of TCR sequences were rare, yet some public TCRs appeared in many donors.

Sequencing used PBMCs. The chain employs TRBV30 and TRBJ1-2; 7 positions match TRBD1. The clonotype originates from a girl aged 2 to 10 in good health and CMV-seropositive. CDR3 residues: CAWSRGGGTYGYTF. Written as DNA, the CDR3 is TGTGCCTGGAGCCGAGGGGGCGGCACCTATGGCTACACCTTC.